This record looks at one TCR beta chain sequence and its context. Antigen specificity is unknown. All the patients suffered relapse after autologous stem cell transplantation, and brentuximab vedotin exposure differed. Relapsed/refractory classical Hodgkin lymphoma patients had complete, partial or progressive responses. This entry belongs to a study of PD-1 blockade in classical Hodgkin lymphoma. The protocol was immunoSEQ multiplex PCR, while the TCRdb copy is restricted to in-frame clones and leaves out a portion. The table records 10,000 or so clones, around 76% of them present only once. Study findings and constraints: Before treatment, TCR diversity in newly diagnosed patients was reportedly lower than in healthy donors. Among the patients, those starting nivolumab under 1 year after ASCT were excluded.

The specimen comprised peripheral blood mononuclear cells (PBMCs), sampled at baseline. The clonotype originates from a human donor with classical Hodgkin lymphoma.

DNA for the CDR3: TGTGCCAGCGTGCCTGGGGGGTCCCGGGAGCAGTACTTC. It is translated as CASVPGGSREQYF. This sequence joins TRBV28 and TRBJ2-7; a weak D match, TRBD2 (6 bases). The CDR3 totals 13 residues. CDR1 is MDHEN, CDR2 SYDVKM, per germline. Trimming stripped 8 bases from V and 7 bases from J, with 18 bases between.